The subject of this entry is one TCR beta chain. Which antigen it targets is not known. No much larger clonotype is one base removed from it; base qualities were not supplied. These data come from a study of T cell responses to AZD1222 COVID-19 vaccine (dated by TCRdb to the early 2020s). Background on the whole study: Because spike-specific TCR depth and breadth did not differ between the two schedules, AZD1222 recipients who got a second dose at roughly 4 weeks were pooled with those who got a second dose at roughly 12 weeks. A total of just over 230 trial participants underwent TCR sequencing, of whom around 200 received two doses of AZD1222 and about 25 received two doses of the MenACWY control vaccine. Trial participants were enrolled into age subgroups of 18-55, 56-69 and 70-plus years, which contained 148, 28 and 57 TCR-sequenced participants, respectively. The paper's findings and limits, for the study overall: CD4 TCRs associated with the vaccine covered the entire spike protein, and the dominant responses were in regions 160-218 and 743-854. The 56-69-year group was small, and its depth increase did not reach significance, likely because of low power. Participants were mostly white British, with more females than males. The authors suggested clonal diversity may have been underestimated. Reportedly, almost half of the unique spike-specific TCRs recognized epitopes lying outside the regions that are mutated in the B.1.351 and B.1.1.7 variants. After two AZD1222 doses, both the breadth and the depth of spike-specific TCRs were significantly higher than at day 0 and than in MenACWY recipients. Conclusions about previously exposed vaccinees are limited because only a handful of AZD1222 recipients were SARS-CoV-2 seropositive at baseline. Because no day 14 peak-response samples were available, the repertoires could be characterized only after the peak T cell response.

The time point label, read with the paper, signifies: baseline before first vaccination. Vaccinee samples were obtained from the UK trials COV001 and COV002, which included a single-blind randomized controlled phase 2/3 trial of AZD1222 (ChAdOx1 nCoV-19) in healthy adults. For TCRbeta chain sequencing, PBMC samples from trial participants were taken at day 0 and at day 28 after the second dose. V is clipped by 2 bases and J by 7 bases, and the sequence between their germline boundaries is 15 bases long. Taken from the germline V gene (reference sequence), the CDR1 and CDR2 loops are SEHNR and FQNEAQ. From the cysteine up to the phenylalanine, the CDR3 has a length of 15 residues. Just CDR3 DNA is preserved here, 45 bases in frame from base 1. The CDR3 regions of human TCRbeta chains were analyzed by immunosequencing. In the paper's pipeline: TCRs in the repertoires were compared against a reference library of SARS-CoV-2-specific TCRs that had been generated with the MIRA antigen-specificity platform. Breadth meant the fraction of unique TCRs that were SARS-CoV-2-associated, whereas depth meant the fraction of total T cells that were SARS-CoV-2-associated. Using the MIRA data, each spike-specific TCR was mapped to the spike region that the TCR reacts to and placed in a CD4 or CD8 class. Log10-transformed breadth and depth values were compared by one-way ANOVA with Sidak's multiple comparisons tests. This immuneACCESS table, as held by TCRdb, lists in-frame sequences with V and J called but not all clones. Of the missing ones, under half trace to an unresolved V gene in checked studies; the others have no known cause. The D gene and trimming were derived from the DNA, and the V and J assignments and clone size from that table. Within this sample are 140,000 to 150,000 clones, with roughly nine tenths of them counted one time only. Roughly 3.7% of the sample is taken by the ten largest.

This material consisted of peripheral blood, taken on day 0 of AZD1222 vaccination. The origin of this receptor is an adult in good health. Recombination linked TRBV7-9 to TRBJ1-3; a tentative D call is TRBD1 (5 bases match). Here is the DNA: TGTGCCAGCAGCTTACCGGCAATACGGGGCAACACCATATATTTT. This is translated as CASSLPAIRGNTIYF.